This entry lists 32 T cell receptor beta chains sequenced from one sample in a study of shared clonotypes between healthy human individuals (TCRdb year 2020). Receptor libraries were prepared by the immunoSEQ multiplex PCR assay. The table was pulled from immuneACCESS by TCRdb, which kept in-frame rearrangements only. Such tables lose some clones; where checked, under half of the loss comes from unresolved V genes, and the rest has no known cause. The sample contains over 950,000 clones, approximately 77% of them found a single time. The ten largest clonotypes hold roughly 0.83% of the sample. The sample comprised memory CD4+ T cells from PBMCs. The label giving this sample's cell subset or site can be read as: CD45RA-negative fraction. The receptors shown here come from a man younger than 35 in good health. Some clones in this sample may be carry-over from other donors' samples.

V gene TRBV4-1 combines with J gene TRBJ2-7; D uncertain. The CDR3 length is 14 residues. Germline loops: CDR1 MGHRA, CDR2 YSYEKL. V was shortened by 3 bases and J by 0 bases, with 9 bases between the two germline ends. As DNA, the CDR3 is TGCGCCAGCAGCCACCCCACGGGCTCCTACGAGCAGTACTTC. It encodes CASSHPTGSYEQYF.

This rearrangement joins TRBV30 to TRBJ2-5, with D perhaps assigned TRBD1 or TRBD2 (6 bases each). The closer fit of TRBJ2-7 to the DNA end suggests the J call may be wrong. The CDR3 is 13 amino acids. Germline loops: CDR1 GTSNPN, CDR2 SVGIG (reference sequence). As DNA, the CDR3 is TGTGCCTGGAGTGTGGGGGGCGCCTACGAGCAGTACTTC. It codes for CAWSVGGAYEQYF.

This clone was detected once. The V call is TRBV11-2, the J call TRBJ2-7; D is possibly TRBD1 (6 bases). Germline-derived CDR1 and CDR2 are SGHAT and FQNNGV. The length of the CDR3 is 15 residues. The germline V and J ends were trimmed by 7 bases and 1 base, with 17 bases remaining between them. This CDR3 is CASTQGSVESYEQYF. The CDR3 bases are TGTGCCAGCACACAGGGAAGCGTGGAGTCCTACGAGCAGTACTTC. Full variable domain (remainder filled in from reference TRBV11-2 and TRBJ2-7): EAGVAQSPRYKIIEKRQSVAFWCNPISGHATLYWYQQILGQGPKLLIQFQNNGVVDDSQLPKDRFSAERLKGVDSTLKIQPAKLEDSAVYLCASTQGSVESYEQYFGPGTRLTVT.

In DNA form, the CDR3 reads TGTGCCAGCAGCCTGTCCTGGGGCGAAGCTTTCTTT. Its translation is CASSLSWGEAFF. The rearrangement links TRBV5-8 to TRBJ1-1, with D maybe TRBD1 (5 bases). V was shortened by 4 bases and J by 8 bases, with 12 bases between the two germline ends. CDR3 length equals 12 residues. Germline V gives CDR1 SGHTS, CDR2 YDEGEE.

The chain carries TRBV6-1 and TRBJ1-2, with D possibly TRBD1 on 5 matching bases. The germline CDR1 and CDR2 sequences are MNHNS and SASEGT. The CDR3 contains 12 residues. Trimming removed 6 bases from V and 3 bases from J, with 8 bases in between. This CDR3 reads CASSQGDYGYTF. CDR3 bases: TGTGCCAGCAGCCAGGGTGACTATGGCTACACCTTC.

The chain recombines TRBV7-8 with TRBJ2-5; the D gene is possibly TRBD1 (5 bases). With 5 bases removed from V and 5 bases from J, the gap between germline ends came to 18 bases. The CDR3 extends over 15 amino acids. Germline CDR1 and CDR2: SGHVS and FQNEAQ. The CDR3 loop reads CASSTGVSHVETQYF. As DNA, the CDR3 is TGTGCCAGCAGCACAGGCGTCAGTCATGTTGAGACCCAGTACTTC.

Here the CDR3 DNA reads TGTGCCAGCAGCTTAGGTGGGCGCGAAGAAGCTTTCTTT. Amino acids: CASSLGGREEAFF. The rearrangement joins TRBV11-2 to TRBJ1-1; no firm D call. CDR3 length equals 13 residues. From germline, CDR1 is SGHAT and CDR2 FQNNGV. V lost 1 base and J lost 8, with 11 bases in between.

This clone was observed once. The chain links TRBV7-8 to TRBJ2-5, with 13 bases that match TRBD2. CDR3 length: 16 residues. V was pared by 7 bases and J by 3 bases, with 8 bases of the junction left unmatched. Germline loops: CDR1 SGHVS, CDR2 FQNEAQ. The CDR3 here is CASKGVTSGRKETQYF. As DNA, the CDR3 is TGTGCCAGCAAAGGGGTGACTAGCGGGAGGAAAGAGACCCAGTACTTC.

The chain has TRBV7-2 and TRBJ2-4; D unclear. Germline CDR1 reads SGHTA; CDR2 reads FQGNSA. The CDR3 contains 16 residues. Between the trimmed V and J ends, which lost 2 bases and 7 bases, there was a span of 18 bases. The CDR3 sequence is CASSLQAQREKNIQYF. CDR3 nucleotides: TGTGCCAGCAGCTTACAGGCCCAAAGAGAAAAGAACATTCAGTACTTC.

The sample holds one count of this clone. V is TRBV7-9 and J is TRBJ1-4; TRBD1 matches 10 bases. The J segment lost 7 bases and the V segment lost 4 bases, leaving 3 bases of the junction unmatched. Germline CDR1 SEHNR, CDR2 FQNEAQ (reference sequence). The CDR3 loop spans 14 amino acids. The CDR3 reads CASSYRDRGEKLFF. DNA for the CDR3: TGTGCCAGCAGCTACCGGGACAGGGGTGAAAAACTGTTTTTT.

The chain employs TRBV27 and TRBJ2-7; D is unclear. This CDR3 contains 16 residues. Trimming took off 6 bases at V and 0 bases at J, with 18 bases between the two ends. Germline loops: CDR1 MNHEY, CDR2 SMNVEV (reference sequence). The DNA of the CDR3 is TGTGCCAGCAGCAGCCCCTCCGGGCTCCCCTCCTACGAGCAGTACTTC. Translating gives CASSSPSGLPSYEQYF.

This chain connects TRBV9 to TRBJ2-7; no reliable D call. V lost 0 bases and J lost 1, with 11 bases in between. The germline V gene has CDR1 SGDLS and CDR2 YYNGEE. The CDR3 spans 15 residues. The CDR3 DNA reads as TGTGCCAGCAGCGTAGATTATTGGGGATCCTACGAGCAGTACTTC. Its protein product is CASSVDYWGSYEQYF.

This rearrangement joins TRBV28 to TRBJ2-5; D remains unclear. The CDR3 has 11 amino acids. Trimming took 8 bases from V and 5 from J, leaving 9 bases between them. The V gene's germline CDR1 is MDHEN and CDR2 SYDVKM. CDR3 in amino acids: CASGSWETQYF. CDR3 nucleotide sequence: TGTGCCAGCGGTTCTTGGGAGACCCAGTACTTC.

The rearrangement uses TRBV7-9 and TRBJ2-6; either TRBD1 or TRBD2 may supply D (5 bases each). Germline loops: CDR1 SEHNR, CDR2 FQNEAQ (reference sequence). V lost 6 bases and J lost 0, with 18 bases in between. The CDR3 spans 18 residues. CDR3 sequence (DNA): TGTGCCAGCAGACCTCTTTCCCTTGGGGGCTCTGGGGCCAACGTCCTGACTTTC. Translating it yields CASRPLSLGGSGANVLTF.

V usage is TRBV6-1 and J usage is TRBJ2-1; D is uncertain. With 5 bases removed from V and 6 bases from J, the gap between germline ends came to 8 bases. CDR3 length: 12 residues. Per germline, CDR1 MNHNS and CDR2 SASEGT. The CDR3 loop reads CASSLHSNEQFF. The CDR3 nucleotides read TGTGCCAGCAGTCTTCACAGCAATGAGCAGTTCTTC.

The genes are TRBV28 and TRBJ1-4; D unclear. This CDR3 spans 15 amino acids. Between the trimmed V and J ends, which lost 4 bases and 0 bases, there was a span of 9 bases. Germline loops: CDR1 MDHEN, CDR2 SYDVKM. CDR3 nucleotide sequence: TGTGCCAGCAGTTCGCCGACGCCAACTAATGAAAAACTGTTTTTT. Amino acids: CASSSPTPTNEKLFF.

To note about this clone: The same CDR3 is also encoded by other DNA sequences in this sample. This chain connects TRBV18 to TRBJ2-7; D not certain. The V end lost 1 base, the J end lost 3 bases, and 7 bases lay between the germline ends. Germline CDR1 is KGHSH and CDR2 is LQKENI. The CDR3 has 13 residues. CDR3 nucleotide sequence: TGTGCCAGCTCACCACAAGGCAGCTACGAGCAGTACTTC. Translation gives CASSPQGSYEQYF.

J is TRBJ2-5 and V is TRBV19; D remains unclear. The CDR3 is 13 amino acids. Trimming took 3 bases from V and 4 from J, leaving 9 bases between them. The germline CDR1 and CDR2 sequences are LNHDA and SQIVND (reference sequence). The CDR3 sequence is CASSIWPGETQYF. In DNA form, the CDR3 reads TGTGCCAGTAGTATCTGGCCGGGAGAGACCCAGTACTTC.

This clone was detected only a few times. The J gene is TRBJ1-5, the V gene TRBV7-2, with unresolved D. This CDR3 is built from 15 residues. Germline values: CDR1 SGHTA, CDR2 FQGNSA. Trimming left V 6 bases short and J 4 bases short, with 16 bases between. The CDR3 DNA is TGTGCCAGCAGTCCCGTTAGCAGGAATAATCAGCCCCAGCATTTT. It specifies CASSPVSRNNQPQHF.

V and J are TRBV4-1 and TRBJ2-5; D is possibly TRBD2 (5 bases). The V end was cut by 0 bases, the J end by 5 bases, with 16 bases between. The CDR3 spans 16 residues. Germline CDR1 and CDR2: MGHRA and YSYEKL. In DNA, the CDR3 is TGCGCCAGCAGCCAAGATACTGGCCCGCGGAGGGAGACCCAGTACTTC. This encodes CASSQDTGPRRETQYF.

The DNA for the CDR3 is TGTGCCAGCAGTTTACTTAGTTGGGGCAATCAGCCCCAGCATTTT. The encoded protein is CASSLLSWGNQPQHF. The chain joins TRBV28 to TRBJ1-5; D is unclear. This CDR3 has 15 amino acids. Between the trimmed V and J ends, which lost 2 bases and 2 bases, there was a span of 10 bases. Per the germline V gene, CDR1 is MDHEN and CDR2 is SYDVKM.

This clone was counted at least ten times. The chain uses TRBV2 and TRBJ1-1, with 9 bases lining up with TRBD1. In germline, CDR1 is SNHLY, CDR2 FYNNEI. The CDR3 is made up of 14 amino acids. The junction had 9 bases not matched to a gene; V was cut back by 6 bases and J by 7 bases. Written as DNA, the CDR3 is TGTGCCAGCAGAAAGGACAGGGGTTATGGTGAAGCTTTCTTT. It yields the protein CASRKDRGYGEAFF.

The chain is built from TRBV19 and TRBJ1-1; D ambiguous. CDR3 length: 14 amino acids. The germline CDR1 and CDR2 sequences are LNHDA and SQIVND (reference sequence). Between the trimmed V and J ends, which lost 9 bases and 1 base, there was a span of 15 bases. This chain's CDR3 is CASRGILGNTEAFF. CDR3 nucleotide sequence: TGTGCCAGCCGCGGCATACTGGGGAACACTGAAGCTTTCTTT.

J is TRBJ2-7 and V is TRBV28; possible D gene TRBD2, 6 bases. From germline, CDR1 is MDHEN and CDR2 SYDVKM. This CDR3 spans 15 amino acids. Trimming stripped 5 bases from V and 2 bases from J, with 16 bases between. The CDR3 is CASSAAAGGAYEQYF. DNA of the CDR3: TGTGCCAGCAGTGCAGCGGCCGGGGGTGCCTACGAGCAGTACTTC.

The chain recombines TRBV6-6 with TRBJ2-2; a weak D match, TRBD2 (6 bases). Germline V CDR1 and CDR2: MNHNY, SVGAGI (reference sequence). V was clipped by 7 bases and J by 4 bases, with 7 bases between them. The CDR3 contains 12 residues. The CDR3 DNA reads TGTGCCAGCAAAGCGGGCACCGGGGAGCTGTTTTTT. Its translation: CASKAGTGELFF.

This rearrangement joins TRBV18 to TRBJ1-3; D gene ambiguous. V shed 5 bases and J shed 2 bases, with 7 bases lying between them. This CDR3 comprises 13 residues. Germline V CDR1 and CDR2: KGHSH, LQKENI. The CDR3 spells CASSDGTGNTIYF. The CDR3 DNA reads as TGTGCCAGCTCAGATGGGACTGGAAACACCATATATTTT.

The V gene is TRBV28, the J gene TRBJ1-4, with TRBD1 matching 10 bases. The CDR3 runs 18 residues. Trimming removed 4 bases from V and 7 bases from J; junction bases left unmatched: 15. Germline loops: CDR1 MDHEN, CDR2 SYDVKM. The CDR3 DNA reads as TGTGCCAGCAGTTCACCGGGACAGGGGACGAGATTTGGTGAAAAACTGTTTTTT. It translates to CASSSPGQGTRFGEKLFF.

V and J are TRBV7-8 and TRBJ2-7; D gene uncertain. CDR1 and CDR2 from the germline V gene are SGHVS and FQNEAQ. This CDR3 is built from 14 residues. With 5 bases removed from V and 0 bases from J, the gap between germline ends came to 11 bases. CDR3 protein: CASSPRSNSYEQYF. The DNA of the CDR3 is TGTGCCAGCAGCCCCAGGTCCAACTCCTACGAGCAGTACTTC.

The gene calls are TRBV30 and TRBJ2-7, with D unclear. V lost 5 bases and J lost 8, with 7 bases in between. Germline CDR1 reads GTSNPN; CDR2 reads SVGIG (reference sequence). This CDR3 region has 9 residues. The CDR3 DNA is TGTGCCTGGGGACCTAAGCAGTACTTC. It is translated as CAWGPKQYF.

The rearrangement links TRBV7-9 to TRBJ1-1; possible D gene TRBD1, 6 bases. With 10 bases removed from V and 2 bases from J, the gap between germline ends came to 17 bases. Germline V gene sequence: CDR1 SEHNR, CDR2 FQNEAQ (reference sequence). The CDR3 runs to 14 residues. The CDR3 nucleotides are TGTGCCAACCAACCAGGGACACCAAACACTGAAGCTTTCTTT. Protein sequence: CANQPGTPNTEAFF.

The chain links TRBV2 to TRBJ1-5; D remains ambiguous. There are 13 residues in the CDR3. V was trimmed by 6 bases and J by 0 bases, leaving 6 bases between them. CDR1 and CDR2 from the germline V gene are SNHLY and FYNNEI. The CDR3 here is CASRFNSNQPQHF. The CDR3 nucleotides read TGTGCCAGCAGATTCAATAGCAATCAGCCCCAGCATTTT.

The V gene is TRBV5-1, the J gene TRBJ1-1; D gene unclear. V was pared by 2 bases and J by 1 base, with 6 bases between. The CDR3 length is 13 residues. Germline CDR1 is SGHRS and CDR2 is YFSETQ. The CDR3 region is CASSLLWNTEAFF. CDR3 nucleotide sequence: TGCGCCAGCAGCTTATTATGGAACACTGAAGCTTTCTTT.